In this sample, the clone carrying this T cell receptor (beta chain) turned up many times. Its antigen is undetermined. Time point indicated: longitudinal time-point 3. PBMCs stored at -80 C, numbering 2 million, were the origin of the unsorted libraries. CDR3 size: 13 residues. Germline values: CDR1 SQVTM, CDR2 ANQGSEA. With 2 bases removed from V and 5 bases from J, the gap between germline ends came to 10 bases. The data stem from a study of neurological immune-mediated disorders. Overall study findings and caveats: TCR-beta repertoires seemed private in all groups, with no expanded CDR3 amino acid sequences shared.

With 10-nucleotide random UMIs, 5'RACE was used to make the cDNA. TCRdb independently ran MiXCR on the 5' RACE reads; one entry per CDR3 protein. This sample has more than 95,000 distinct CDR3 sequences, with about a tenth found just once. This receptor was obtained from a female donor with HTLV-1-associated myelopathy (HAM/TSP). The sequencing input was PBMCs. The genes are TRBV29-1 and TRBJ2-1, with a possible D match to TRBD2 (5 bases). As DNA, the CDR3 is TGCAGCGTTGAACGGCAGAGGGACAATGAGCAGTTCTTC. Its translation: CSVERQRDNEQFF.